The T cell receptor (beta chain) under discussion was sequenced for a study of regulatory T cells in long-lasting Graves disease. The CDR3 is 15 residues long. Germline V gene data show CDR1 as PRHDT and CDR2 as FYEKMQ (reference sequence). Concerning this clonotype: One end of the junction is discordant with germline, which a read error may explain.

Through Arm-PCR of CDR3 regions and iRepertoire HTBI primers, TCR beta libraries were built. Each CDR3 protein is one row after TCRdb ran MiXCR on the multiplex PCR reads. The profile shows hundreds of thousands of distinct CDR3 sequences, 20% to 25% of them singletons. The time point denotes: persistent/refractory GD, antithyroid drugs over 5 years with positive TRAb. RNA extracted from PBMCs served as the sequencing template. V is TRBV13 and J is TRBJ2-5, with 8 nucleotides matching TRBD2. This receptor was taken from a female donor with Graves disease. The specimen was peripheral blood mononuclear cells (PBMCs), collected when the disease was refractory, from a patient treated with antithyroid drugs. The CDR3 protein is CASSHPGTRGETQYF. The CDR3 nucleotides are TGCGCCAGCAGCCACCCCGGGACTAGAGGGGAGACCCAGTACTTC.